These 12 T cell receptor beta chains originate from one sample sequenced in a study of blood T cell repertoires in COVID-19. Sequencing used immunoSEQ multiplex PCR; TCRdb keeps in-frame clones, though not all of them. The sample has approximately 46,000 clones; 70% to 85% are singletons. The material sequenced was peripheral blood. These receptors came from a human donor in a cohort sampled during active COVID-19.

The CDR3, as DNA: TGTGCCAGTAAAACGGGGGACAGGAGGGGACTAGCGCAAGAGACCCAGTACTTC. Its protein is CASKTGDRRGLAQETQYF. The V gene is TRBV2, the J gene TRBJ2-5; 10 nucleotides align to TRBD2. Per the germline V gene, CDR1 is SNHLY and CDR2 is FYNNEI. V lost 9 bases to trimming and J lost 2 bases; unmatched junction nucleotides: 18. This CDR3 spans 18 amino acids.

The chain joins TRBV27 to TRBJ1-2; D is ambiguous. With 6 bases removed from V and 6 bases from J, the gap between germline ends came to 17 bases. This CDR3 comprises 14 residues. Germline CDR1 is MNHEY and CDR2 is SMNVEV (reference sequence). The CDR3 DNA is TGTGCCAGCAGACCGGATTGGACTGGGGATGGCTACACCTTC. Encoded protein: CASRPDWTGDGYTF.

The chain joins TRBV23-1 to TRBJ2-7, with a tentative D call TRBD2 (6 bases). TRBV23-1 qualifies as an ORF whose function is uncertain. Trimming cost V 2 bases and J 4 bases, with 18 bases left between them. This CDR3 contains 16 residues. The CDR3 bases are TGCGCCAGCAGTCAAACTCCCGGGACTGCGTCTTACGAGCAGTACTTC. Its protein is CASSQTPGTASYEQYF.

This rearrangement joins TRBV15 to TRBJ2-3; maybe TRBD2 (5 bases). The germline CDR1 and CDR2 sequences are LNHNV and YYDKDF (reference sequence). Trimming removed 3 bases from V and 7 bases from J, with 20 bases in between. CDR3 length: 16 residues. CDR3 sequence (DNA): TGTGCCACCAGCAGCCTACTAGGGATGAAATCTAATACGCAGTATTTT. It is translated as CATSSLLGMKSNTQYF.

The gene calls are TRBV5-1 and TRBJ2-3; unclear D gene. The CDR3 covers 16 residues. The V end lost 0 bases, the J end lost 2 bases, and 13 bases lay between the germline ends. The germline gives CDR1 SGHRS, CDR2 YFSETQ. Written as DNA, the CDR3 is TGCGCCAGCAGCTTGGCTGTTGTGGAGTCCACAGATACGCAGTATTTT. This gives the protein CASSLAVVESTDTQYF.

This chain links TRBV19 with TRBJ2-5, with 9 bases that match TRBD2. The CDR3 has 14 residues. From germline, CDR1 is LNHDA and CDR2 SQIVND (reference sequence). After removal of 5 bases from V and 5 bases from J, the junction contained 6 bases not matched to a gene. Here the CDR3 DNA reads TGTGCCAGTAGTGTTAGCGGGAGAGAGGAGACCCAGTACTTC. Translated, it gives CASSVSGREETQYF.

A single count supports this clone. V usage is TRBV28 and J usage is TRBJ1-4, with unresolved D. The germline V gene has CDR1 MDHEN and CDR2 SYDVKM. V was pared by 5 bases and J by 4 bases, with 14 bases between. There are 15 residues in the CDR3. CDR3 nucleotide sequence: TGTGCCAGCAGTCCCAGGACTGACTATAATGAAAAACTGTTTTTT. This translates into CASSPRTDYNEKLFF.

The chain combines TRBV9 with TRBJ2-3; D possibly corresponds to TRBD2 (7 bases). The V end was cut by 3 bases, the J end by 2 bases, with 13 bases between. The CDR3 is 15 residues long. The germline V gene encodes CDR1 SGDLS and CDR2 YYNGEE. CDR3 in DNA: TGTGCCAGCAGCGGGGCGGCGGGGGCCACAGATACGCAGTATTTT. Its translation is CASSGAAGATDTQYF.

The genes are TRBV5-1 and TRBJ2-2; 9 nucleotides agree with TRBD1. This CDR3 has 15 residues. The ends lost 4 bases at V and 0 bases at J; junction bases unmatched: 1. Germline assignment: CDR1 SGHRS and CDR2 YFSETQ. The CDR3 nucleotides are TGCGCCAGCAGCGGACAGGGGACGAACACCGGGGAGCTGTTTTTT. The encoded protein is CASSGQGTNTGELFF.

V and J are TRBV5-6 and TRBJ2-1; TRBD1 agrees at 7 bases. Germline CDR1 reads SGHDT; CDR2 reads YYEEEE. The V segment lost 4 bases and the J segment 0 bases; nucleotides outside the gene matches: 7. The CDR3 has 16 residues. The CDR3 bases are TGTGCCAGCAGCCCTGCAGGGGGTAGCTCCTACAATGAGCAGTTCTTC. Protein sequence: CASSPAGGSSYNEQFF.

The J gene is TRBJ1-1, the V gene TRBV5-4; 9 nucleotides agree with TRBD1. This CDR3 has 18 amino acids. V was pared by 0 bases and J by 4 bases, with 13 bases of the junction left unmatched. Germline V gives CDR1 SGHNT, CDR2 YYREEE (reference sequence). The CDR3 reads CASSLAGTGLLSSTEAFF. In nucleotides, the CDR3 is TGTGCCAGCAGCTTGGCCGGGACAGGGCTTTTATCATCCACTGAAGCTTTCTTT.

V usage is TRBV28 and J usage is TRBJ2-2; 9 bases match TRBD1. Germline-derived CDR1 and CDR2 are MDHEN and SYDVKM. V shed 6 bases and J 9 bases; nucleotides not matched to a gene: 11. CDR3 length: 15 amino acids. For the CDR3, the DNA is TGTGCCAGCAGACTCCCGGGACAGGGTATAAGGGAGCTGTTTTTT. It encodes CASRLPGQGIRELFF.